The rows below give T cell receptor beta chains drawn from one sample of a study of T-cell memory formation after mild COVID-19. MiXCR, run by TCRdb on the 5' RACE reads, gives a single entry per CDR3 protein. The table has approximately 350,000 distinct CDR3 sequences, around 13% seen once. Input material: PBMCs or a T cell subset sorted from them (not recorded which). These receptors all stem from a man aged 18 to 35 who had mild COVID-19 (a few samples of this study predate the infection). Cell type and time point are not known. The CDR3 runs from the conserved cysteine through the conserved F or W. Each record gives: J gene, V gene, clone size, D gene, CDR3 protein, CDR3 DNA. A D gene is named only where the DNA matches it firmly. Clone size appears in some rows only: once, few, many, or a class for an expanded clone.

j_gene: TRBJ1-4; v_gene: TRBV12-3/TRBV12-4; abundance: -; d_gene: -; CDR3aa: CASSRTLANEKLFF; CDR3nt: TGTGCCAGCAGTCGCACGCTGGCTAATGAAAAACTGTTTTTT
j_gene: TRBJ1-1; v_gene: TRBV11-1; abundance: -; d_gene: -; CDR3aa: CASSWSENTEAFF; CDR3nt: TGTGCCAGCAGTTGGTCGGAGAACACTGAAGCTTTCTTT
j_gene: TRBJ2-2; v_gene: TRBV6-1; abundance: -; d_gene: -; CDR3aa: CASSSHEGLDTGELFF; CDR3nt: TGTGCCAGCAGTTCCCACGAGGGGCTTGACACCGGGGAGCTGTTTTTT
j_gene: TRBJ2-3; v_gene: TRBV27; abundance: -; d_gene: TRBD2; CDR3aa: CASSLSASGGTDTQYF; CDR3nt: TGTGCCAGCAGTTTATCGGCTAGCGGGGGCACAGATACGCAGTATTTT
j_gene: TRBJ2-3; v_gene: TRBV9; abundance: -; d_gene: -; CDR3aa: CASSIVGVSVTDTQYF; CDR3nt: TGTGCCAGCAGCATAGTGGGGGTATCGGTCACAGATACGCAGTATTTT
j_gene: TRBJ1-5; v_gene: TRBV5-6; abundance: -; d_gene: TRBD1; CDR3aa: CASSLGTGRQPQHF; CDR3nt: TGTGCCAGCAGCTTAGGGACAGGCCGTCAGCCCCAGCATTTT
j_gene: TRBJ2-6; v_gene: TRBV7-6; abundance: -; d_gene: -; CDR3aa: CASSAPLRARGANVLTF; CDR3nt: TGTGCCAGCAGTGCCCCGTTGAGGGCGCGAGGGGCCAACGTCCTGACTTTC
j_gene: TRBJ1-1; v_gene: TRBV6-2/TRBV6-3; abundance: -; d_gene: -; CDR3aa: CASSTMNTEAFF; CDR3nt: TGTGCCAGCAGTACGATGAACACTGAAGCTTTCTTT
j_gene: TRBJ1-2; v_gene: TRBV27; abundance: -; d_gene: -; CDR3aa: CASKSSQGGYTF; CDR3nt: TGTGCCAGCAAATCGTCACAAGGAGGCTACACCTTC
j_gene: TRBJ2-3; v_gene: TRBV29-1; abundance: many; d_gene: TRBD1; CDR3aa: CSAPGQGTDTQYF; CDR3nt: TGCAGCGCGCCGGGACAGGGGACAGATACGCAGTATTTT
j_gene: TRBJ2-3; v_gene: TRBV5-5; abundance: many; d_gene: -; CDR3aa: CASSFSDSSTDTQYF; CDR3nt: TGTGCCAGCAGCTTCTCCGATTCTAGCACAGATACGCAGTATTTT
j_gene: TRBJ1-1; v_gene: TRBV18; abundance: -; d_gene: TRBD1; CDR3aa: CASFGQGGTEAFF; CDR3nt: TGTGCCAGCTTTGGACAGGGAGGCACTGAAGCTTTCTTT
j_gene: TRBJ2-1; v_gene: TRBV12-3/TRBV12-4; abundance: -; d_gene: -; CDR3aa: CASSSLTGRGNEQFF; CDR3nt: TGTGCCAGCAGTTCCCTGACAGGGAGGGGCAATGAGCAGTTCTTC
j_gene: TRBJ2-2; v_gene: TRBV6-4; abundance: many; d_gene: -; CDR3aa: CASSVRSGSHDTGELFF; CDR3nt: TGTGCCAGCAGTGTAAGATCAGGGAGTCATGACACCGGGGAGCTGTTTTTT
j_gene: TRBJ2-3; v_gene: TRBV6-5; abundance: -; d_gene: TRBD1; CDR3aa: CASSRRGGLTDTQYF; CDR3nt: TGTGCCAGCAGCCGTCGAGGGGGCTTGACAGATACGCAGTATTTT
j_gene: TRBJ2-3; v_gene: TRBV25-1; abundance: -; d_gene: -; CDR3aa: CASSETAESLTDTQYF; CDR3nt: TGTGCCAGCAGTGAAACGGCCGAGTCGTTGACAGATACGCAGTATTTT
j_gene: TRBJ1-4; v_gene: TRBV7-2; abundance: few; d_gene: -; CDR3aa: CASSLVEEKLFF; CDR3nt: TGTGCCAGCAGCTTAGTGGAGGAAAAACTGTTTTTT
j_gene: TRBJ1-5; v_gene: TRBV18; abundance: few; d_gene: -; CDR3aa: CASSTAGDQPQHF; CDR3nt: TGTGCCAGCTCAACGGCAGGAGATCAGCCCCAGCATTTT
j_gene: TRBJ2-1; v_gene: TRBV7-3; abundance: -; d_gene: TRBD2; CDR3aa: CASSLTPTSSEQFF; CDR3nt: TGTGCCAGCAGCTTAACCCCGACTAGCTCCGAGCAGTTCTTC
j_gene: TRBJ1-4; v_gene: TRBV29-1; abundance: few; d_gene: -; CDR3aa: CSVVGPKNEKLFF; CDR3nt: TGCAGCGTAGTGGGCCCGAAGAATGAAAAACTGTTTTTT
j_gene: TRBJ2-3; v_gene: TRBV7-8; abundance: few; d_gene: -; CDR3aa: CASSYLGAGSTDTQYF; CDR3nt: TGTGCCAGCAGCTACCTTGGTGCGGGTTCCACAGATACGCAGTATTTT
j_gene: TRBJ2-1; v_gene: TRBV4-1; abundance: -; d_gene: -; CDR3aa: CASSQDRETRQFF; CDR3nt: TGCGCCAGCAGCCAAGATAGGGAGACCAGGCAGTTCTTC
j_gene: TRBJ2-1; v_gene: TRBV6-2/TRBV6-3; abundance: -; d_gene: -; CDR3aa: CASSTTRDEQFF; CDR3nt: TGTGCCAGCAGCACCACTAGGGATGAGCAGTTCTTC
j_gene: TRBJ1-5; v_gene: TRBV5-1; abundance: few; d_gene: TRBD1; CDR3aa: CASSPRQGAQPQHF; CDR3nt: TGCGCCAGCAGCCCTAGACAGGGGGCTCAGCCCCAGCATTTT
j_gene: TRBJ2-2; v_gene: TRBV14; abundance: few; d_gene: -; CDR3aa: CASSQNFGTGELFF; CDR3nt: TGTGCCAGCAGCCAAAATTTCGGCACCGGGGAGCTGTTTTTT
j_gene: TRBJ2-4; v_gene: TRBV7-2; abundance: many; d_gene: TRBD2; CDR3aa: CASSKPGLADYKNIQYF; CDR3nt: TGTGCCAGCAGCAAGCCGGGACTAGCGGATTACAAAAACATTCAGTACTTC
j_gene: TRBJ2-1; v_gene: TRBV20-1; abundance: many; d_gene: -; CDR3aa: CSARRWTGSYNEQFF; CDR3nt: TGCAGTGCTAGAAGGTGGACGGGCTCCTACAATGAGCAGTTCTTC
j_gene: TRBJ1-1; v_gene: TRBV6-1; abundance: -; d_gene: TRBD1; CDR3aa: CASSEITGGLLAFF; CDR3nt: TGTGCCAGCAGTGAGATCACAGGGGGCTTACTAGCTTTCTTT
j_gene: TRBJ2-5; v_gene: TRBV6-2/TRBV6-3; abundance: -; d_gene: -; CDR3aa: CASRENFQETQYF; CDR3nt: TGTGCCAGCAGAGAGAATTTCCAAGAGACCCAGTACTTC
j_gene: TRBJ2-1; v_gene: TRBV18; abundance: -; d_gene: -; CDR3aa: CASSPPQGGGAYNEQFF; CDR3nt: TGTGCCAGCTCACCACCCCAGGGAGGGGGGGCCTACAATGAGCAGTTCTTC
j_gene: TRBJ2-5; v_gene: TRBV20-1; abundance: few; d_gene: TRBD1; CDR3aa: CSARGGTGQETQYF; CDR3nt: TGCAGTGCTAGGGGCGGGACAGGCCAAGAGACCCAGTACTTC